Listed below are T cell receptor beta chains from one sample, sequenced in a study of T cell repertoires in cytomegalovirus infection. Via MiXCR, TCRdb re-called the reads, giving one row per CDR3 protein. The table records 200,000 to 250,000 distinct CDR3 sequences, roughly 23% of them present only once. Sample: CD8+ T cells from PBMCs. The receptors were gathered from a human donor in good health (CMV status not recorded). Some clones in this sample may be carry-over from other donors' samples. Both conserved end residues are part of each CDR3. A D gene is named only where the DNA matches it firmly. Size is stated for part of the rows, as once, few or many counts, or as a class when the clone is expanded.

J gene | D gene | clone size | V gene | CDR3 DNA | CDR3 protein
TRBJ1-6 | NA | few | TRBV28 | TGTGCCAGCAGTTTGCCGGACAGCCGCTCCTATAATTCACCCCTCCACTTT | CASSLPDSRSYNSPLHF
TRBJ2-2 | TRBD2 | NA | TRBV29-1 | TGCAGCGTTCCTACTAGCGGGGGGGACCTGAACACCGGGGAGCTGTTTTTT | CSVPTSGGDLNTGELFF
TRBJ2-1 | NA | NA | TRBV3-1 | TGTGCCAGCAGCCAAGATGAAGGGGCCGATGCAGGTGAGCAGTTCTTC | CASSQDEGADAGEQFF
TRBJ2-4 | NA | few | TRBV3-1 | TGTGCCAGCAGCCAAGGAGCCCGCTTGGATCAGTACTTC | CASSQGARLDQYF
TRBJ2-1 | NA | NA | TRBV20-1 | TGCAGTGCTAGACTTCGAGGCCCAGCAAGAATTTACAATGAGCAGTTCTTC | CSARLRGPARIYNEQFF
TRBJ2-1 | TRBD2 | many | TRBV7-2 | TGTGCCAGCAGCTCCCCCCCGGGGGGGGCGATTGAGCAGTTCTTC | CASSSPPGGAIEQFF
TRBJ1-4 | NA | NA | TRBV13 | TGTGCCAGCAGCTTAGTAGGCACAAAGGGGTTGGGCGAAAAACTGTTTTTT | CASSLVGTKGLGEKLFF
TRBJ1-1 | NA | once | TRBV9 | TGTGCCAGCAGCTCAAACAGTAATGAAGCTTTCTTT | CASSSNSNEAFF
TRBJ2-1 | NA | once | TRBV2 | TGTGCCAGCAGTGAAGGGCGGGGGCCAACCTACAATGAGCAGTTCTTC | CASSEGRGPTYNEQFF
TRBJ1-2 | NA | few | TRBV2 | TGTGCCACCCCTGGGGGAGGGGACCTATATGGCTACACCTTC | CATPGGGDLYGYTF
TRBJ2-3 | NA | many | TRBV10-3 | TGTGCCATCAGTGAGTCGCAGAGCACAGATACGCAGTATTTT | CAISESQSTDTQYF
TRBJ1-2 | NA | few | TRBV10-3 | TGTGCCATCAGTGAGTCCAGTTGGGGCTACACCTTC | CAISESSWGYTF
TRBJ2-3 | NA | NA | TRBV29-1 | TGCAGCGTAGCCTCCATGGGACGCACAGATACGCAGTATTTT | CSVASMGRTDTQYF
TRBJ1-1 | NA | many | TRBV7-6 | TGTGCCAGCAGCTTAGGCCCACTCATGAACACTGAAGCTTTCTTT | CASSLGPLMNTEAFF
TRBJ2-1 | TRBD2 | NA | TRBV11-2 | TGTGCCGGCAGTGATATTCGGGCAGTAGCGGGGGGAAAATCCTATGAGCAGTTCTTC | CAGSDIRAVAGGKSYEQFF
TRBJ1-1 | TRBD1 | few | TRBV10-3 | TGTGCCATCAGTGGGGGGACAGGGACGTCGAACACTGAAGCTTTCTTT | CAISGGTGTSNTEAFF
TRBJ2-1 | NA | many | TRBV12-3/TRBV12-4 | TGTGCCAGCAGTTTAACCGGGGGCCCCTACAATGAGCAGTTCTTC | CASSLTGGPYNEQFF
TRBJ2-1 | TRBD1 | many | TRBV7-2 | TGTGCCAGCAGCGAGGGACAGGGAGGGAATGAGCAGTTCTTC | CASSEGQGGNEQFF
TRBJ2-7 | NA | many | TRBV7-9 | TGTGCCAGCAGCCTGATGGACGGACGTAACGAGCAGTACTTC | CASSLMDGRNEQYF
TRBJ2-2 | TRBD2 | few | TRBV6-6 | TGTGCCAGCAGTTACTATACTAGCGGGGGGGCCGGGGAGCTGTTTTTT | CASSYYTSGGAGELFF
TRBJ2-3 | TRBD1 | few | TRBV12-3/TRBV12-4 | TGTGCCAGCAATGGGGAGGGGACAGGGTTTCCAGATACGCAGTATTTT | CASNGEGTGFPDTQYF
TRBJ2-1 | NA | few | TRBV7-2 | TGTGCCAGCAGCTTAGGCCTTCTAGGGGCGGGGCAGTTCTTC | CASSLGLLGAGQFF
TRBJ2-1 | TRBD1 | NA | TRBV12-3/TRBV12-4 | TGTGCCAGCAGCCCGCCTGACAGGGCAATCAATGAGCAGTTCTTC | CASSPPDRAINEQFF
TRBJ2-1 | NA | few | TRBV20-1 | TGCAGTGCTAGAGATTCGGCTAGCTACAATGAGCAGTTCTTC | CSARDSASYNEQFF
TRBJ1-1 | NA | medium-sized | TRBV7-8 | TGTGCCAGCAGCTTAGCCCCTTCCGGACGGCCTGAAGCTTTCTTT | CASSLAPSGRPEAFF
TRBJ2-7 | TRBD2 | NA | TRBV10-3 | TGTGCCATCAGTGTTCAGGGGGGACTAGCGGGGGGAGACTACGAGCAGTACTTC | CAISVQGGLAGGDYEQYF
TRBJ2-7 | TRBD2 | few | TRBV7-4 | TGTGCCAGCAGCAAGACTAGCGGTACCTACGAGCAGTACTTC | CASSKTSGTYEQYF
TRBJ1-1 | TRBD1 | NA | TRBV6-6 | TGTGCCAGCAGTTGGGGGGTGGGAGGGGGCAACACTGAAGCTTTCTTT | CASSWGVGGGNTEAFF
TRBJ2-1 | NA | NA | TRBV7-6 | TGTGCCAGCAGCTCGGCGGCTGAGCAGTTCTTC | CASSSAAEQFF
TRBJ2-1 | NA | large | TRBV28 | TGTGCCAGCAGACATATTATTGGGGTCCATGAGCAGTTCTTC | CASRHIIGVHEQFF
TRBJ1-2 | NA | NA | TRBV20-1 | TGCAGTGCTGGGGGAGGGGAAGGATATGGCTACACCTTC | CSAGGGEGYGYTF
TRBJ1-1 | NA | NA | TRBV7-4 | TGTGCCAGCAGCCCCCAGGATGGCACAAACACTGAAGCTTTCTTT | CASSPQDGTNTEAFF
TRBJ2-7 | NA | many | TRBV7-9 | TGTGCCAGCAGTGGGGCCGGCTACGAGCAGTACTTC | CASSGAGYEQYF
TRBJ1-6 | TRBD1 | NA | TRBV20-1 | TGCAGTGCTAGATCCGGGACAGGGTCCTCACCCCTCCACTTT | CSARSGTGSSPLHF
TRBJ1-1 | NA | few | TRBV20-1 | TGCAGTGCTACCCAGATGACAGTCACCAAAGCTTTCTTT | CSATQMTVTKAFF
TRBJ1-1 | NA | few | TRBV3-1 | TGTGCCAGCAGCCAAGTGGGGGAGACTGAAGCTTTCTTT | CASSQVGETEAFF
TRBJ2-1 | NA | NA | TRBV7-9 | TGTGCCAGCAGCTTCGCTCGCACCGGGACTCGCACCTACAATGAGCAGTTCTTC | CASSFARTGTRTYNEQFF
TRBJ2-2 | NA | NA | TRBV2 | TGTGCCACCTCCCCCGGGGCCTCCTACACCGGGGAGCTGTTTTTT | CATSPGASYTGELFF
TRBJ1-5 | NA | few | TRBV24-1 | TGTGCCACCGGCATGGCGGGAAGGCCCCAGCATTTT | CATGMAGRPQHF
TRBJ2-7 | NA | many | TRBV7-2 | TGTGCCAGCAGCTTAAACCTCCCCTACGAGCAGTACTTC | CASSLNLPYEQYF
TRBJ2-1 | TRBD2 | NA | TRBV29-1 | TGCAGCATTGAAGGGTTAGCGGGGGTTAGCTCCTACAATGAGCAGTTCTTC | CSIEGLAGVSSYNEQFF
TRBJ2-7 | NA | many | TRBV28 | TGTGCCAGCAGCCCGTCCAGAGAGCAGTACTTC | CASSPSREQYF
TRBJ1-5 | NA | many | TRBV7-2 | TGTGCCAGCAGCTTAATCCCAAGCAATCAGCCCCAGCATTTT | CASSLIPSNQPQHF
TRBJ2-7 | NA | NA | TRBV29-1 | TGCAGCGTTGAGGGCACCATAGGGTACGAGCAGTACTTC | CSVEGTIGYEQYF
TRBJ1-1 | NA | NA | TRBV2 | TGTGCCAGCAGACCTGGGCTGGACACTGAAGCTTTCTTT | CASRPGLDTEAFF
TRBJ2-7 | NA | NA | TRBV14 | TGTGCCAGCAGCCTCTCCAGGGGAAACGAGCAGTACTTC | CASSLSRGNEQYF
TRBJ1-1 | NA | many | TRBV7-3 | TGTGCCAGCAGCCGCCTAGGACCGAACACTGAAGCTTTCTTT | CASSRLGPNTEAFF
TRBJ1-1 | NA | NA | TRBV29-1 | TGCAGCGTCAGGGGTACTGAAGCTTTCTTT | CSVRGTEAFF
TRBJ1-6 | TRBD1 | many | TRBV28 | TGTGCCAGCAGCCGGACAGGGAACTTTTTGCCCCTCCACTTT | CASSRTGNFLPLHF
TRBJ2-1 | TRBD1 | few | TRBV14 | TGTGCCAGCAGCCTAGTAGGGACAGGGACAATCAATGAGCAGTTCTTC | CASSLVGTGTINEQFF